A selection of T cell receptor beta chains follows, all from one sample in a study of T cell repertoires in cytomegalovirus infection. TCRdb processed the reads anew with MiXCR; each CDR3 protein has one entry. The sample records some 62,000 distinct CDR3 sequences, 20% to 25% being singletons. These TCRs are of unknown antigen specificity. Sequencing was performed on CD8+ T cells from cultured PBMCs, taken from culture after CMV antigen stimulation. These receptors were taken from a human donor in good health (CMV status not recorded). Some clones in this sample may be carry-over from other donors' samples. CDR3s include the opening cysteine and the closing phenylalanine or tryptophan. D genes are given only for firm matches. Size is stated for part of the rows, as once, few or many counts, or as a class when the clone is expanded.

>few|TRBJ1-1|TRBV13|NA
CASSPLAEAFF
TGTGCCAGCAGCCCCCTTGCTGAAGCTTTCTTT
>NA|TRBJ2-3|TRBV12-3/TRBV12-4|TRBD2
CASSLGGIGTQYF
TGTGCCAGCAGTTTGGGGGGGATAGGTACGCAGTATTTT
>few|TRBJ2-3|TRBV28|TRBD1
CASRLGQGFSNTQYF
TGTGCCAGCAGACTGGGACAGGGATTTTCAAATACGCAGTATTTT
>few|TRBJ1-2|TRBV7-2|TRBD1
CASSRGQGGGYGYTF
TGTGCCAGCAGCCGTGGACAGGGTGGGGGCTATGGCTACACCTTC
>NA|TRBJ2-1|TRBV9|TRBD2
CASSFLAGGQYNEQFF
TGTGCCAGCAGCTTCTTAGCGGGGGGCCAGTACAATGAGCAGTTCTTC
>NA|TRBJ1-2|TRBV7-9|NA
CASSSPPTGNVNGYTF
TGTGCCAGCAGCTCACCTCCCACAGGGAACGTTAATGGCTACACCTTC
>few|TRBJ2-2|TRBV7-2|TRBD2
CASSRVRFGGAVDGELFF
TGTGCCAGCAGCCGCGTGAGGTTCGGGGGGGCTGTGGACGGGGAGCTGTTTTTT
>few|TRBJ1-4|TRBV7-9|NA
CASSLARDSLDEKLFF
TGTGCCAGCAGCTTAGCTCGTGACAGCCTAGATGAAAAACTGTTTTTT
>many|TRBJ1-1|TRBV4-3|NA
CASSQGPGENTEAFF
TGCGCCAGCAGCCAGGGCCCGGGGGAGAACACTGAAGCTTTCTTT
>NA|TRBJ2-1|TRBV7-4|NA
CASTPSERHEQFF
TGTGCCAGCACCCCTTCGGAAAGGCATGAGCAGTTCTTC
>few|TRBJ2-4|TRBV12-3/TRBV12-4|NA
CASSSSGSAKNIQYF
TGTGCCAGCAGTTCCTCAGGGTCAGCCAAAAACATTCAGTACTTC
>NA|TRBJ2-1|TRBV6-2/TRBV6-3|NA
CASSYTQGSYDEQFF
TGTGCCAGCAGTTATACCCAAGGGTCCTACGATGAGCAGTTCTTC
>NA|TRBJ1-4|TRBV2|NA
CASSDPRPGKLFF
TGTGCCAGCAGTGATCCTCGCCCTGGGAAACTGTTTTTT
>few|TRBJ1-5|TRBV7-2|TRBD1
CASSPDRDVNQPQHF
TGTGCCAGCAGCCCGGACAGGGACGTCAATCAGCCCCAGCATTTT
>few|TRBJ1-1|TRBV7-2|TRBD1
CASSLVGHRGRATEAFF
TGTGCCAGCAGCTTAGTCGGTCACAGGGGGCGAGCCACTGAAGCTTTCTTT
>few|TRBJ1-2|TRBV7-2|NA
CASSLGTEANYGYTF
TGTGCCAGCAGCTTAGGGACAGAGGCTAACTATGGCTACACCTTC
>NA|TRBJ1-3|TRBV12-3/TRBV12-4|NA
CASTYTGPGNTIYF
TGTGCCAGCACCTATACAGGGCCGGGAAACACCATATATTTT
>NA|TRBJ2-7|TRBV10-2|NA
CASSVQAYEQYF
TGCGCCAGCAGTGTACAAGCCTACGAGCAGTACTTC
>NA|TRBJ1-2|TRBV7-9|NA
CASSLGVNYGYTF
TGTGCCAGCAGCTTGGGAGTTAACTATGGCTACACCTTC
>NA|TRBJ2-2|TRBV11-1|NA
CASSPIPPGPNTGELFF
TGTGCCAGCAGCCCGATCCCGCCGGGACCGAACACCGGGGAGCTGTTTTTT
>few|TRBJ2-1|TRBV19|NA
CASSINNEQFF
TGTGCCAGTAGTATCAACAATGAGCAGTTCTTC
>few|TRBJ1-2|TRBV7-2|TRBD1
CASSLLTDRSSNYGYTF
TGTGCCAGCAGCCTCCTTACGGACAGGAGCTCTAACTATGGCTACACCTTC